The present T cell receptor beta chain was sequenced within a study of blood T cell repertoires in COVID-19. Sequencing used immunoSEQ multiplex PCR; TCRdb keeps in-frame clones, though not all of them. Of fewer than 95,000 clones listed, approximately 90% are singletons. This receptor was obtained from a man in his fifties with acute or convalescent COVID-19. Sample: peripheral blood.

The CDR3 coding sequence is TGTGCCAGCAGCTTATATCCGTCGGTATCGTACGGTGAGCAGTACTTC. Protein product: CASSLYPSVSYGEQYF. The chain combines TRBV7-2 with TRBJ2-7; D unresolved. CDR1 and CDR2 (germline): SGHTA, FQGNSA. Trimming pared 2 bases from V and 7 bases from J, leaving 21 bases between. The CDR3 sequence is 16 residues long.